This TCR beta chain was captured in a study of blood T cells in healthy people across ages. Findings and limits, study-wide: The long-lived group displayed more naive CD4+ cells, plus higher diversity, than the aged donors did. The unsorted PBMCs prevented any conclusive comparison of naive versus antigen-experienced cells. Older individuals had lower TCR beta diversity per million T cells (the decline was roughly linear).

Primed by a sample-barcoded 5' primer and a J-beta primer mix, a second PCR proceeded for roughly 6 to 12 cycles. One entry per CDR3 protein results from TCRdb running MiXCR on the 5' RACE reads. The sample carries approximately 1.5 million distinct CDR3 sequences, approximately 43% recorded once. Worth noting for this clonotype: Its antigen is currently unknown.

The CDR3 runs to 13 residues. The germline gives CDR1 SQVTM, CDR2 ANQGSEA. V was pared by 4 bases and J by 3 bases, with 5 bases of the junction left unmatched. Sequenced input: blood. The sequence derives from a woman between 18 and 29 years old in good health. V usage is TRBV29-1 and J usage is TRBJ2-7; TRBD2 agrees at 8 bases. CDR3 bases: TGCAGCGTTGGGGGTAGCGGGATCTACGAGCAGTACTTC. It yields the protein CSVGGSGIYEQYF.